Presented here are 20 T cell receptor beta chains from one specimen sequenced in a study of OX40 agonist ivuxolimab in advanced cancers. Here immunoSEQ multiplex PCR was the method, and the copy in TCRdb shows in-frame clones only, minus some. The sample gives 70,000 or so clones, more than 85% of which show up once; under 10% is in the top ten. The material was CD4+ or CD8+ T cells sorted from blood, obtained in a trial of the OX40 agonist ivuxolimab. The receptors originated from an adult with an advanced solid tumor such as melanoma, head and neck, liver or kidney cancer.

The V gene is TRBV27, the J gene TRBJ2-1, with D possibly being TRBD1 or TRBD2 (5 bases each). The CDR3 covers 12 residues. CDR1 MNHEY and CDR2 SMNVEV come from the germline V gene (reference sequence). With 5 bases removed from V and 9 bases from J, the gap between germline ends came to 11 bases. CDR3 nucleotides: TGTGCCAGCAGTGCCGGGGCCGCTGAGCAGTTCTTC. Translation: CASSAGAAEQFF.

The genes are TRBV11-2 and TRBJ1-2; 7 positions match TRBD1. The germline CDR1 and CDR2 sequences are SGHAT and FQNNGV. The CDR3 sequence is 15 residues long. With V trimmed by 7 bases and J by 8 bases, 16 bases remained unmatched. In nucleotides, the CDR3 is TGTGCCAGCACCACCAACCACAGGGGAGGTCGCGGCTACACCTTC. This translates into CASTTNHRGGRGYTF.

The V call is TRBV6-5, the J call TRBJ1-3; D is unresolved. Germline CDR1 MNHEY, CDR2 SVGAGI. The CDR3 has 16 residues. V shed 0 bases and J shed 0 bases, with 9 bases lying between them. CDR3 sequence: CASSYSGPVSGNTIYF. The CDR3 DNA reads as TGTGCCAGCAGTTACTCCGGCCCTGTCTCTGGAAACACCATATATTTT.

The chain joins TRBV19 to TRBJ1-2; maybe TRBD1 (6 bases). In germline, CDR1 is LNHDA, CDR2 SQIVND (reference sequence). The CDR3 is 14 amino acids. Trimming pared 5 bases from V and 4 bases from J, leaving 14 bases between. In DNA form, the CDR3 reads TGTGCCAGTAGTTTGGGAGAGGGGGGCTATGGCTACACCTTC. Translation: CASSLGEGGYGYTF.

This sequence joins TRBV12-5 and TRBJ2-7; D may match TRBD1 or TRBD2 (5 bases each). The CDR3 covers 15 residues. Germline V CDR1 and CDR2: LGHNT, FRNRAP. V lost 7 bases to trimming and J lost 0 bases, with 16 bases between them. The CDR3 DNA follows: TGTGCTAGTGTCTTAGGATGGGGGAGCTCCTACGAGCAGTACTTC. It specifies CASVLGWGSSYEQYF.

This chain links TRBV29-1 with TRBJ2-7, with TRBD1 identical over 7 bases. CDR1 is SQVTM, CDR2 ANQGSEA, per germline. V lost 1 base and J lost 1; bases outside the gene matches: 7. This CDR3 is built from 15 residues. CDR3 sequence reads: CSVEVRDSLSYEQYF. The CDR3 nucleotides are TGCAGCGTTGAAGTTCGGGACAGCCTTTCCTACGAGCAGTACTTC.

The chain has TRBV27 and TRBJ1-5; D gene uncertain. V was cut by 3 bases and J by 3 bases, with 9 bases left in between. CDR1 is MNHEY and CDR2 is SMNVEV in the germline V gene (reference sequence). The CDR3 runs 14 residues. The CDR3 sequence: CASSFGTANQPQHF. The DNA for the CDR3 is TGTGCCAGCAGTTTTGGCACTGCCAATCAGCCCCAGCATTTT.

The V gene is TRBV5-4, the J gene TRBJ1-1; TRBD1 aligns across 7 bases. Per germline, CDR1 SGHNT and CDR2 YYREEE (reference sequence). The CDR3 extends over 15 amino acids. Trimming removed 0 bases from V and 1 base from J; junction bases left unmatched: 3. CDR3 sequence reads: CASSLETGPNTEAFF. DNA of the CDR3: TGTGCCAGCAGCTTGGAGACAGGGCCGAACACTGAAGCTTTCTTT.

In DNA, the CDR3 is TGCGCCAGCAGCCCAGACGGGGGTTTTTATGCTTTCTTT. It is translated as CASSPDGGFYAFF. V gene TRBV4-1 combines with J gene TRBJ1-1, with a possible D match to TRBD1 (5 bases). Trimming took off 4 bases at V and 11 bases at J, with 17 bases between the two ends. CDR1 and CDR2 (germline): MGHRA, YSYEKL. This CDR3 region has 13 residues.

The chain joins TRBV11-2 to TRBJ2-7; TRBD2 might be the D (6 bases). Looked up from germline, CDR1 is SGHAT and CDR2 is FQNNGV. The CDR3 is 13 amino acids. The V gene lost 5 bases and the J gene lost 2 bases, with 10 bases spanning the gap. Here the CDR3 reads CASSPGLTYEQYF. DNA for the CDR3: TGTGCCAGCAGCCCGGGACTCACCTACGAGCAGTACTTC.

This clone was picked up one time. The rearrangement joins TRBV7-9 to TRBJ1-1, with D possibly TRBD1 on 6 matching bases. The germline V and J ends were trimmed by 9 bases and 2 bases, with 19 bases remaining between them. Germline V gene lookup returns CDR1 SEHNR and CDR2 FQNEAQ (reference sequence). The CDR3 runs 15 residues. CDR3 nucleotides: TGTGCCAGTTTTACGACAGGAGGGATAAACACTGAAGCTTTCTTT. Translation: CASFTTGGINTEAFF.

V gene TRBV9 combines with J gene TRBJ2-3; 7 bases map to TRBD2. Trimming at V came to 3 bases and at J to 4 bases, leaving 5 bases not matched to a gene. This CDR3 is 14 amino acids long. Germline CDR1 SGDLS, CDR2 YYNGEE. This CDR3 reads CASSAGGGPDTQYF. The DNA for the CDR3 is TGTGCCAGCAGCGCGGGGGGAGGTCCAGATACGCAGTATTTT.

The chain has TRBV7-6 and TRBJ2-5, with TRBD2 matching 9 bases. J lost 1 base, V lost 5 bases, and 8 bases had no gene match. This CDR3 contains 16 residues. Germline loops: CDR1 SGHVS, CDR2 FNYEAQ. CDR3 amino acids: CASSAPSGVFQETQYF. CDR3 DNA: TGTGCCAGCAGCGCTCCTAGCGGGGTATTCCAAGAGACCCAGTACTTC.

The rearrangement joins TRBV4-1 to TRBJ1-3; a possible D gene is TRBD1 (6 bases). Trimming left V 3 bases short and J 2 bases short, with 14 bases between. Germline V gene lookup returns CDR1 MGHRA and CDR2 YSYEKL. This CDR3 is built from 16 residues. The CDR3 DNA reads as TGCGCCAGCAGCCACGAACGTGGGGGCCCTGGAAACACCATATATTTT. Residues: CASSHERGGPGNTIYF.

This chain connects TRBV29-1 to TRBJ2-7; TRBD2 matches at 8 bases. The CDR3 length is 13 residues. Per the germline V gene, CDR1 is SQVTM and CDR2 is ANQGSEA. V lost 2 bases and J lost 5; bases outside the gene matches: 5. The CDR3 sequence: CSVERAGENEQYF. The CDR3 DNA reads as TGCAGCGTTGAAAGAGCGGGGGAGAACGAGCAGTACTTC.

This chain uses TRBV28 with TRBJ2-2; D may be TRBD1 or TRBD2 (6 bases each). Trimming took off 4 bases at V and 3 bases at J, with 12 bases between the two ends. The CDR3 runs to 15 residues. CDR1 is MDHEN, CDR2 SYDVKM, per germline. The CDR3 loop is CASSSNREDTGELFF. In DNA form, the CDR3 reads TGTGCCAGCAGTTCCAACAGGGAGGACACCGGGGAGCTGTTTTTT. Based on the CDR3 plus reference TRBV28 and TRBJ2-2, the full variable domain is DVKVTQSSRYLVKRTGEKVFLECVQDMDHENMFWYRQDPGLGLRLIYFSYDVKMKEKGDIPEGYSVSREKKERFSLILESASTNQTSMYLCASSSNREDTGELFFGEGSRLTVL.

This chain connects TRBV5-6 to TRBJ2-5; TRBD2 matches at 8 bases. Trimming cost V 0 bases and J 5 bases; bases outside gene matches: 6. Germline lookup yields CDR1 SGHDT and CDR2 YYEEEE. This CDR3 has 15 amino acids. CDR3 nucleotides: TGTGCCAGCAGCTTGGTGGCTAGCGGGCTGGAGACCCAGTACTTC. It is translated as CASSLVASGLETQYF.

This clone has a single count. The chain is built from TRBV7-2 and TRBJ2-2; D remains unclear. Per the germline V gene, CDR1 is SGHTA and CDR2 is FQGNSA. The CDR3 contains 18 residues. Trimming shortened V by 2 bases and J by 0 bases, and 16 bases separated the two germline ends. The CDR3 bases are TGTGCCAGCAGCTTATACTACAGCCAACTCGCGAACACCGGGGAGCTGTTTTTT. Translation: CASSLYYSQLANTGELFF.

CDR3 in DNA: TGCGCCAGCAGCTTGCCAGGGGACCCTACAGAGCAGTACTTC. Translating gives CASSLPGDPTEQYF. The chain recombines TRBV5-1 with TRBJ2-7; tentative D call: TRBD1 (6 bases). CDR1 and CDR2 (germline): SGHRS, YFSETQ. The CDR3 loop spans 14 amino acids. The germline V and J ends were trimmed by 1 base and 7 bases, with 15 bases remaining between them.

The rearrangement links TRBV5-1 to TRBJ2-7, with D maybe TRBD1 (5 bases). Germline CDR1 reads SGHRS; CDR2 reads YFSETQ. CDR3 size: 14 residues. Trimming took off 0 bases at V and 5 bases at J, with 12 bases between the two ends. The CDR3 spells CASSLDRGPHEQYF. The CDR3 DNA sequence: TGCGCCAGCAGCTTGGATAGGGGTCCCCACGAGCAGTACTTC. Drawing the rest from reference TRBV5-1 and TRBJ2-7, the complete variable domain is KAGVTQTPRYLIKTRGQQVTLSCSPISGHRSVSWYQQTPGQGLQFLFEYFSETQRNKGNFPGRFSGRQFSNSRSEMNVSTLELGDSALYLCASSLDRGPHEQYFGPGTRLTVT.